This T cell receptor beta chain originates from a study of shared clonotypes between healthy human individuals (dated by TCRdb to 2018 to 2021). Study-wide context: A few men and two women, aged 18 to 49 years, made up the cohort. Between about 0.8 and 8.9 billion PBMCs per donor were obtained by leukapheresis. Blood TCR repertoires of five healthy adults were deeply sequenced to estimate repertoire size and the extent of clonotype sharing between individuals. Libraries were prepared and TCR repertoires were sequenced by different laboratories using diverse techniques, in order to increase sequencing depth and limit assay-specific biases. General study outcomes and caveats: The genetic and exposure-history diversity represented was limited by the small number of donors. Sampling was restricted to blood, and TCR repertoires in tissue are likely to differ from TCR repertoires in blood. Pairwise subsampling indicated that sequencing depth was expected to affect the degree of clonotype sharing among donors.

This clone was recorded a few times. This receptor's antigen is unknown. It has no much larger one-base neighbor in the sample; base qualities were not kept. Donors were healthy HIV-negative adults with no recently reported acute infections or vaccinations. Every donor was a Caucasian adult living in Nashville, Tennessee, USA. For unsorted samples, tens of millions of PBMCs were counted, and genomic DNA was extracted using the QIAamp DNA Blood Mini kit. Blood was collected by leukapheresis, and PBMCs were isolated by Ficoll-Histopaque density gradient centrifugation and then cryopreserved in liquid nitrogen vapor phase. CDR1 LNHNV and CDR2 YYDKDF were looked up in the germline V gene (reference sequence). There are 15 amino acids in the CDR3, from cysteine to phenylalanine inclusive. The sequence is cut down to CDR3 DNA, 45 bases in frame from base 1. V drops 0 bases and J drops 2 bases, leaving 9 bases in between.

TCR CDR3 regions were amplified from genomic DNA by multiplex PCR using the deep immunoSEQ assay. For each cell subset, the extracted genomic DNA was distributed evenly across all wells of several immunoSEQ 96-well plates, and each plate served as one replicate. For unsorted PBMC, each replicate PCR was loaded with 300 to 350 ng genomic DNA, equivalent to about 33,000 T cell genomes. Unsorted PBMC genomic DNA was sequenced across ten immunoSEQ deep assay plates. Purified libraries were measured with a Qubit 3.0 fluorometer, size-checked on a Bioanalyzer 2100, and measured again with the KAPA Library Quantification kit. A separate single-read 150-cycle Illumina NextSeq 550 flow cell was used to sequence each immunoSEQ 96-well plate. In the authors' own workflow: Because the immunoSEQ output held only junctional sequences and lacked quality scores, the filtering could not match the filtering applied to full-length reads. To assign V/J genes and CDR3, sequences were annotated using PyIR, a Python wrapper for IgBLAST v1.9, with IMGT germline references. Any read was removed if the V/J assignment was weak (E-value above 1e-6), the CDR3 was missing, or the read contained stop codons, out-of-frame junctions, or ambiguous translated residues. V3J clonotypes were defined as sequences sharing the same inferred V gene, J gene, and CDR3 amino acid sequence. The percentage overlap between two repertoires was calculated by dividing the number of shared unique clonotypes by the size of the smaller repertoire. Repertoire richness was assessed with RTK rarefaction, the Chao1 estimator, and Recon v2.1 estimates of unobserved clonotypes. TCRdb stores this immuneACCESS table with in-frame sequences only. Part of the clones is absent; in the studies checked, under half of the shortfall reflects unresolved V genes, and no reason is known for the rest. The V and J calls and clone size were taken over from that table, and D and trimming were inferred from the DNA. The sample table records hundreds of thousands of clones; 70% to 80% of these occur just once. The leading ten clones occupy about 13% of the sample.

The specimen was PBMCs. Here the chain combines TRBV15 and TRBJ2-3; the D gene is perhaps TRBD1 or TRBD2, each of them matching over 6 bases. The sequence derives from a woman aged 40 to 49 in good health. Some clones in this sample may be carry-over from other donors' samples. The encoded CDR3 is CATSRDRGLTDTQYF. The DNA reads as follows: TGTGCCACCAGCAGAGATCGGGGGCTCACAGATACGCAGTATTTT.